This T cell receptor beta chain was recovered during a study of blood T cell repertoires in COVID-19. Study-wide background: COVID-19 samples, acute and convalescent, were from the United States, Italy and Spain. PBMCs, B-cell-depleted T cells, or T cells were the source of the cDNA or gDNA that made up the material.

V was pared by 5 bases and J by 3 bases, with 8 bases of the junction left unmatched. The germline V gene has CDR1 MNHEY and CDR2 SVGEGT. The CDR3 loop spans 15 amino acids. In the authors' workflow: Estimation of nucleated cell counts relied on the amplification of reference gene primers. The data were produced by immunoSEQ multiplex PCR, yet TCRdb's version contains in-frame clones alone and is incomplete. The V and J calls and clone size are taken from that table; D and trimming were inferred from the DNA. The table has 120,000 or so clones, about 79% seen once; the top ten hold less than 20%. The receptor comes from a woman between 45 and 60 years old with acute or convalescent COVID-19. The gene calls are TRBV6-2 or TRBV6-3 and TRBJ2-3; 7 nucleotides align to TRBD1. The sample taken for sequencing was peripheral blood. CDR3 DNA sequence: TGTGCCAGCAGTACCGGGACAGTACTTACAGATACGCAGTATTTT. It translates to CASSTGTVLTDTQYF.